The next 2 T cell receptor beta chains were all read from a single sample in a study of radiation and T cells in renal cell carcinoma. Produced via immunoSEQ multiplex PCR; TCRdb's table is partial and in-frame only. The sample has about 150,000 clones, roughly 90% seen once. Time point specified: baseline pretreatment blood. The treatment was: 15 Gy SBRT to primary tumor, nephrectomy 4 weeks later. Sample: blood, taken from a patient whose treatment included radiotherapy and nephrectomy. Receptors were obtained from a woman aged 45-65 years with renal cell carcinoma.

This clone has just a few counts. The chain joins TRBV30 to TRBJ2-5, with no clear D. The CDR3 loop spans 14 amino acids. Deletions cut 0 bases from V and 5 bases from J, with 13 bases between. CDR1 and CDR2 from the germline V gene are GTSNPN and SVGIG (reference sequence). The chain's CDR3 is CAWSVVGSTETQYF. In DNA form, the CDR3 reads TGTGCCTGGAGTGTGGTAGGGTCGACGGAGACCCAGTACTTC.

The V and J genes are TRBV29-1 and TRBJ2-7, with D perhaps matching TRBD2 (5 bases). Looked up from germline, CDR1 is SQVTM and CDR2 is ANQGSEA. Trimming removed 7 bases from V and 2 bases from J, with 15 bases in between. The CDR3 sequence is 13 residues long. CDR3 nucleotides: TGCAGCGCGTCCGGGATCCCTACCTACGAGCAGTACTTC. Residues: CSASGIPTYEQYF.